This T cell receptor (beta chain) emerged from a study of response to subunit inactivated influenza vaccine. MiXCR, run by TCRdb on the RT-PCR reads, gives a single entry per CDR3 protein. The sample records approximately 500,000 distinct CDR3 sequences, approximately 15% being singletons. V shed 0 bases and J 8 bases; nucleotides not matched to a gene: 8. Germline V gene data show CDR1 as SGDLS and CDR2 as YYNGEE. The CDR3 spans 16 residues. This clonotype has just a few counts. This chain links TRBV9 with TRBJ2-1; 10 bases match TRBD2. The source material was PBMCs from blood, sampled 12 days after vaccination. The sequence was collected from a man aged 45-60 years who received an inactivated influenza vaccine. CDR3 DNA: TGTGCCAGCAGCGTAGGAGGACTAGCGGCTCGCCATGAGCAGTTCTTC. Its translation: CASSVGGLAARHEQFF.